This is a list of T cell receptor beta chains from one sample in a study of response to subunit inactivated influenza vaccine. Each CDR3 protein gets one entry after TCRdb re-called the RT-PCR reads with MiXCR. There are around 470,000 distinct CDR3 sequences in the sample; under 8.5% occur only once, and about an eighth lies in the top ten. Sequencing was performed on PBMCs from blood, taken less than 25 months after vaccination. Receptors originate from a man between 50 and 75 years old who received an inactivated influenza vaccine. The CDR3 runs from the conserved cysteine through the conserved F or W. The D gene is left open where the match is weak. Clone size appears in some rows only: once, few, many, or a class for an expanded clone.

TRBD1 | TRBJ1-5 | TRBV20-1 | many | CSARESGGSNQPQHF | TGCAGTGCTAGAGAGTCAGGGGGTAGCAATCAGCCCCAGCATTTT
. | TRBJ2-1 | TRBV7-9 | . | CASSPDPPTGEQFF | TGTGCCAGCAGCCCGGACCCTCCTACGGGTGAGCAGTTCTTC
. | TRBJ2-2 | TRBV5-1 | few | CASSLEGRLNTGELFF | TGCGCCAGCAGCTTGGAGGGGCGCCTGAACACCGGGGAGCTGTTTTTT
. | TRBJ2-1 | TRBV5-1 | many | CASSLQGSYNEQFF | TGCGCCAGCAGTTTGCAGGGCTCCTACAATGAGCAGTTCTTC
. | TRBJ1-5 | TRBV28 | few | CASSLGGPPNQPQHF | TGTGCCAGCAGTTTGGGGGGGCCCCCCAATCAGCCCCAGCATTTT
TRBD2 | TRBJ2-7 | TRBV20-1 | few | CSARASGRAEFEQYF | TGCAGTGCTAGAGCTAGCGGGAGGGCCGAGTTTGAGCAGTACTTC
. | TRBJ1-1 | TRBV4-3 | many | CASSQEVEGGPEAFF | TGCGCCAGCAGCCAAGAAGTCGAAGGGGGGCCTGAAGCTTTCTTT
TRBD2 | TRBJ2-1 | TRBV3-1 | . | CASSPYRGRAYEQFF | TGTGCCAGCAGCCCCTATCGGGGGAGGGCATATGAGCAGTTCTTC
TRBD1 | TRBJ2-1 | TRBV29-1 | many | CSVEVIPGQGAYNEQFF | TGCAGCGTTGAAGTGATACCGGGACAGGGTGCCTACAATGAGCAGTTCTTC
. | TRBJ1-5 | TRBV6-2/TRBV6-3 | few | CASSRQDYSNQPQHF | TGTGCCAGCAGTCGACAGGATTATAGCAATCAGCCCCAGCATTTT
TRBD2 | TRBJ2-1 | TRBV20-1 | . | CSPTGLARRNEQFF | TGCAGTCCTACCGGACTAGCCCGCCGGAATGAGCAGTTCTTC
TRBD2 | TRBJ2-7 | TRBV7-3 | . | CASSVTSGRGYEQYF | TGTGCCAGCAGCGTGACTAGCGGGAGAGGGTACGAGCAGTACTTC
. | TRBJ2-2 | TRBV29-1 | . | CSARVGTSGSSTGELFF | TGCAGCGCCCGGGTTGGGACATCTGGATCCAGCACCGGGGAGCTGTTTTTT
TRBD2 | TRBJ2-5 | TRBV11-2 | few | CASSPGILAGGQETQYF | TGTGCCAGCAGCCCAGGGATACTAGCGGGGGGTCAAGAGACCCAGTACTTC
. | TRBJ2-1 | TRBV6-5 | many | CASTPPGGAGWVFF | TGTGCCAGCACCCCCCCCGGTGGGGCAGGGTGGGTGTTCTTC
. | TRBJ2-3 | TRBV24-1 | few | CATSGWVADTQYF | TGTGCCACCAGTGGTTGGGTTGCAGATACGCAGTATTTT
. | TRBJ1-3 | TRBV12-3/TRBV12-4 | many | CASSSRGSGNTIYF | TGTGCCAGCAGTTCAAGGGGGTCTGGAAACACCATATATTTT